The following is a T cell receptor (beta chain) sequence with its context. The antigen remains undetermined. The source of the sample is a study of regulatory T cells in long-lasting Graves disease. Across the whole study: Patients with persistent Graves' disease had over 5 years of antithyroid drugs and persistent TSH receptor antibodies.

General study results and limits: Persistent Graves' patients had lower TCR diversity than newly diagnosed ones.

The time point here: persistent/refractory GD, antithyroid drugs over 5 years with positive TRAb. The TCR library was made from RNA that had been extracted from PBMCs in TRIzol. Combining iRepertoire HTBI primers with Arm-PCR of CDR3 regions, the authors built TCR beta libraries. MiXCR was run by TCRdb on the multiplex PCR reads, yielding one entry per CDR3 protein. The profile shows 350,000 to 500,000 distinct CDR3 sequences, around 20% of them singletons. The material was peripheral blood mononuclear cells (PBMCs), obtained when the disease was refractory, from a patient treated with antithyroid drugs. The sequence was collected from a female donor with Graves disease.

CDR3 region: CASSQVTGVTEAFF. The CDR3 DNA sequence: TGCGCCAGCAGCCAAGTAACAGGGGTCACTGAAGCTTTCTTT. The chain uses TRBV4-1 and TRBJ1-1, with 7 bases matching TRBD1. With 1 base clipped from V and 4 bases from J, the junction kept 3 bases outside the gene matches. CDR1 MGHRA and CDR2 YSYEKL come from the germline V gene. This CDR3 has 14 residues.